The clone carrying this T cell receptor beta chain showed up just once. The data originate from a study of blood T cell repertoires in COVID-19. Across the study: Acute and convalescent COVID-19 specimens originated in the United States, Italy and Spain.

The repertoire was sequenced with immunoSEQ multiplex PCR; TCRdb's copy has only in-frame clones and lacks some. The table has about 140,000 clones, 80% to 85% seen once. Germline CDR1 and CDR2: SGHAT and FQNNGV. CDR3 length: 15 amino acids. The ends were cut back, 1 base at V and 2 bases at J, with 10 bases in the middle. The TCR sequence derives from a woman between 55 and 75 years old with acute or convalescent COVID-19. The chain uses TRBV11-2 and TRBJ2-3, with a weak D call TRBD1 (5 bases). The specimen was peripheral blood. The CDR3 DNA follows: TGTGCCAGCAGCTTAGGGGGCCCCTCCACAGATACGCAGTATTTT. Residues: CASSLGGPSTDTQYF. Full variable domain (missing parts from reference TRBV11-2 and TRBJ2-3): EAGVAQSPRYKIIEKRQSVAFWCNPISGHATLYWYQQILGQGPKLLIQFQNNGVVDDSQLPKDRFSAERLKGVDSTLKIQPAKLEDSAVYLCASSLGGPSTDTQYFGPGTRLTVL.